The source of this T cell receptor beta chain is a study of OX40 agonist ivuxolimab in advanced cancers. Libraries were prepared by immunoSEQ multiplex PCR; TCRdb keeps only in-frame clonotypes and omits some of them. The table shows more than 60,000 clones, with roughly nine tenths occurring only once. The CDR3 is 17 residues long. Germline assignment: CDR1 SGHTA and CDR2 FQGNSA. J was trimmed by 0 bases and V by 2 bases; bases with no gene match: 5. At cycle 4 day 1, cycle 7 day 1, and baseline, blood was sampled. This specimen consisted of CD4+ or CD8+ T cells sorted from blood, obtained in a trial of the OX40 agonist ivuxolimab. The chain links TRBV7-2 to TRBJ2-1; 9 positions agree with TRBD2. This receptor was taken from an adult with an advanced solid tumor such as melanoma, head and neck, liver or kidney cancer. CDR3 DNA: TGTGCCAGCAGCTTACCTAGCGGGGAAGTCTCCTACAATGAGCAGTTCTTC. Amino acid sequence: CASSLPSGEVSYNEQFF.